The T cell receptor beta chain under discussion was sequenced for a study of neurological immune-mediated disorders. Study overall: Multiple sclerosis patients numbered approximately 35, of whom approximately 31 were relapsing-remitting and 3 secondary progressive. Notes on the study in general: The study found no CDR3 amino acid sequences shared by expanded clones across subjects, suggesting private repertoires in all groups.

Germline-derived CDR1 and CDR2 are MNHEY and SVGAGI. The CDR3 runs 17 residues. Trimming took off 2 bases at V and 4 bases at J, with 18 bases between the two ends. This clonotype was detected many times. What it binds is unknown. Synthesis of cDNA was performed by 5'RACE using 10-nucleotide random UMIs. Over 190 million TCR-beta sequences from 15-18 subjects came out of each sequencing run. TCRdb passed the 5' RACE reads through MiXCR, listing each CDR3 protein once. The data hold about 52,000 distinct CDR3 sequences, with less than 4% observed a single time. Source material: PBMCs. This receptor was taken from a man aged 60 to 69 with multiple sclerosis. The V gene is TRBV6-5, the J gene TRBJ2-1; a possible D gene is TRBD1 (5 bases). The CDR3: CASSYETTGAGYNEQFF. CDR3 sequence (DNA): TGTGCCAGCAGTTACGAAACCACAGGAGCAGGGTACAATGAGCAGTTCTTC.